These 31 T cell receptor beta chains originate from one sample sequenced in a study of shared clonotypes between healthy human individuals. Generated by immunoSEQ multiplex PCR, the TCRdb table keeps only in-frame clones and is missing some. This sample has about 2 million clones, with about 95% found just once. CD8 cells classed as naive were CD45RO-negative and positively selected for CCR7, excluding terminally differentiated effector memory CD45RA+ cells. The specimen was naive CD8+ T cells sorted from blood. These receptors all come from a man aged 18-30 years in good health.

Remarks on this clone: Other DNA sequences in this sample translate to the same CDR3. CDR3 residues: CASSQLNTEAFF. In DNA, the CDR3 is TGTGCCAGCAGTCAACTAAACACTGAAGCTTTCTTT. The V and J genes are TRBV6-6 and TRBJ1-1; D not resolved. V was pared by 5 bases and J by 2 bases, with 6 bases between. Germline-derived CDR1 and CDR2 are MNHNY and SVGAGI (reference sequence). The CDR3 is 12 residues long.

The CDR3 loop reads CASSQKQNEQFF. CDR3 nucleotides: TGCGCCAGCAGCCAAAAACAGAATGAGCAGTTCTTC. The chain uses TRBV4-1 and TRBJ2-1; D unclear. The ends were cut back, 2 bases at V and 7 bases at J, with 6 bases in the middle. Germline lookup yields CDR1 MGHRA and CDR2 YSYEKL. CDR3 size: 12 residues.

This clone was detected once. Within the sample, other DNA sequences also encode this same CDR3. The V call is TRBV30, the J call TRBJ2-7; TRBD1 might be the D (6 bases). Germline V gene data show CDR1 as GTSNPN and CDR2 as SVGIG (reference sequence). The ends were cut back, 0 bases at V and 0 bases at J, with 9 bases in the middle. The CDR3 covers 14 residues. The CDR3 coding sequence is TGTGCCTGGAGTGTTACAGGGCTCTCCTACGAGCAGTACTTC. It translates to CAWSVTGLSYEQYF.

The rearrangement uses TRBV7-2 and TRBJ2-1, with D possibly TRBD2 on 5 matching bases. Germline CDR1 reads SGHTA; CDR2 reads FQGNSA. The germline V and J ends were trimmed by 10 bases and 2 bases, with 15 bases remaining between them. The CDR3 runs 14 residues. The CDR3 spells CATGPGNPYNEQFF. The CDR3 DNA reads TGTGCCACCGGACCGGGGAACCCCTACAATGAGCAGTTCTTC.

The V call is TRBV7-9, the J call TRBJ1-1; D possibly corresponds to TRBD1 (5 bases). Trimming took 5 bases from V and 1 from J, leaving 11 bases between them. Germline assignment: CDR1 SEHNR and CDR2 FQNEAQ (reference sequence). The CDR3 loop spans 14 amino acids. The CDR3 DNA follows: TGTGCCAGCAGCGAAACGCAGGGGAACACTGAAGCTTTCTTT. Translating it yields CASSETQGNTEAFF.

The chain recombines TRBV25-1 with TRBJ2-1; D ambiguous. This CDR3 region has 18 residues. The germline V and J ends were trimmed by 3 bases and 6 bases, with 24 bases remaining between them. Looked up from germline, CDR1 is MGHDK and CDR2 is SYGVNS. The CDR3 reads CASSEFHGIGPTLNEQFF. CDR3 DNA sequence: TGTGCCAGCAGTGAGTTTCACGGAATAGGCCCCACCCTCAATGAGCAGTTCTTC.

The CDR3 is CASSLGSGGLGDTQYF. CDR3 nucleotides: TGTGCCAGCAGTTTAGGGTCGGGGGGGCTTGGAGATACGCAGTATTTT. The rearrangement links TRBV27 to TRBJ2-3; 8 nucleotides align to TRBD2. CDR1 MNHEY and CDR2 SMNVEV come from the germline V gene (reference sequence). This CDR3 spans 16 amino acids. V shed 2 bases and J 5 bases; nucleotides not matched to a gene: 9.

This clone appeared a single time. The sample contains more than one DNA sequence encoding this CDR3. The rearrangement links TRBV9 to TRBJ2-7; 7 positions match TRBD2. The CDR3 is made up of 15 amino acids. The J segment lost 1 base and the V segment lost 0 bases, leaving 4 bases of the junction unmatched. Germline CDR1 and CDR2: SGDLS and YYNGEE. This CDR3 reads CASSVGSGVSYEQYF. The CDR3 DNA reads TGTGCCAGCAGCGTAGGGAGCGGGGTGTCCTACGAGCAGTACTTC.

The chain carries TRBV19 and TRBJ2-1; D possibly corresponds to TRBD2 (6 bases). The germline gives CDR1 LNHDA, CDR2 SQIVND (reference sequence). Trimming cost V 3 bases and J 4 bases, with 13 bases left between them. The CDR3 runs to 15 residues. As DNA, the CDR3 is TGTGCCAGTAGTATGCCGACGGAGGGGTACAATGAGCAGTTCTTC. Encoded protein: CASSMPTEGYNEQFF. Full variable domain (rest looked up from reference TRBV19 and TRBJ2-1): DGGITQSPKYLFRKEGQNVTLSCEQNLNHDAMYWYRQDPGQGLRLIYYSQIVNDFQKGDIAEGYSVSREKKESFPLTVTSAQKNPTAFYLCASSMPTEGYNEQFFGPGTRLTVL.

The genes are TRBV27 and TRBJ2-3; TRBD2 aligns across 10 bases. Germline CDR1 reads MNHEY; CDR2 reads SMNVEV (reference sequence). The V segment lost 7 bases and the J segment 5 bases; nucleotides outside the gene matches: 6. The CDR3 is 14 amino acids. The CDR3 sequence: CASTDGLAEDTQYF. CDR3 in DNA: TGTGCCAGCACCGACGGACTAGCGGAAGATACGCAGTATTTT.

The gene calls are TRBV6-6 and TRBJ2-7; no definite D call. V was pared by 2 bases and J by 5 bases, with 19 bases between. Germline CDR1 is MNHNY and CDR2 is SVGAGI (reference sequence). This CDR3 has 16 amino acids. The CDR3 sequence: CASSYAKTPNRDEQYF. In DNA form, the CDR3 reads TGTGCCAGCAGTTACGCAAAAACGCCGAATCGTGACGAGCAGTACTTC.

The V gene is TRBV6-5, the J gene TRBJ2-7; a possible D gene is TRBD2 (8 bases). Germline loops: CDR1 MNHEY, CDR2 SVGAGI. V was trimmed by 0 bases and J by 4 bases, leaving 16 bases between them. There are 16 residues in the CDR3. In nucleotides, the CDR3 is TGTGCCAGCAGTTACTCCTCGGGAGGGGGCAAGTACGAGCAGTACTTC. Translated: CASSYSSGGGKYEQYF.

This clone occurred once. The CDR3 DNA is TGTGCCAGCAGCTCGGACAATTCACCCCTCCACTTT. Protein: CASSSDNSPLHF. The V and J genes are TRBV7-9 and TRBJ1-6; no reliable D call. This CDR3 region has 12 residues. Trimming left V 4 bases short and J 7 bases short, with 5 bases between. Looked up from germline, CDR1 is SEHNR and CDR2 is FQNEAQ (reference sequence).

The rearrangement joins TRBV29-1 to TRBJ2-3; 8 positions match TRBD1. Trimming removed 3 bases from V and 1 base from J; junction bases left unmatched: 12. This CDR3 is built from 17 residues. CDR1 SQVTM and CDR2 ANQGSEA come from the germline V gene. Here the CDR3 reads CSVDQQDRATRTDTQYF. The CDR3 bases are TGCAGCGTTGACCAACAGGACAGGGCCACTCGCACAGATACGCAGTATTTT.

CDR3 sequence (DNA): TGCGCCAGCAGTCACTTCCCCGACGACAGGCGTGGAGGAAGGCAAGAGACCCAGTACTTC. Translated: CASSHFPDDRRGGRQETQYF. This rearrangement joins TRBV23-1 to TRBJ2-5, with TRBD1 as a possible D gene (6 bases). TRBV23-1 is filed as an ORF, its function uncertain. The V end was cut by 3 bases, the J end by 2 bases, with 28 bases between. The CDR3 consists of 20 residues.

V and J are TRBV7-6 and TRBJ1-2; TRBD1 matches 12 bases. The CDR3 is 19 residues long. From germline, CDR1 is SGHVS and CDR2 FNYEAQ. V lost 3 bases and J lost 5; bases outside the gene matches: 16. The CDR3: CASSLGQGADGVRTYGYTF. In DNA, the CDR3 is TGTGCCAGCAGCTTGGGACAGGGGGCGGACGGCGTTCGTACTTATGGCTACACCTTC.

Notes on this clone: This same CDR3 is encoded by further DNA sequences in the sample. The rearrangement joins TRBV7-9 to TRBJ2-7; D is uncertain. This CDR3 comprises 12 residues. Deletions cut 4 bases from V and 3 bases from J, with 7 bases between. CDR1 and CDR2 from the germline V gene are SEHNR and FQNEAQ (reference sequence). CDR3 DNA sequence: TGTGCCAGCAGCTCAGACCACTACGAGCAGTACTTC. Its protein is CASSSDHYEQYF.

The gene calls are TRBV12-2 and TRBJ2-7; TRBD2, as called in the table, went unchecked against the DNA. TRBV12-2 is an annotated pseudogene. The CDR3 extends over 15 amino acids. CDR3 sequence: CASRLDTSHSYEQYF. CDR3 bases: TGTGCAAGTCGCTTAGATACTAGCCACTCCTACGAGCAGTACTTC.

The chain employs TRBV5-6 and TRBJ1-4, with D maybe TRBD1 (6 bases). Germline CDR1 reads SGHDT; CDR2 reads YYEEEE. The CDR3 consists of 16 residues. Trimming removed 0 bases from V and 6 bases from J, with 15 bases in between. CDR3 bases: TGTGCCAGCAGCTTGGGGGACAATGATGCGTATGAAAAACTGTTTTTT. It yields the protein CASSLGDNDAYEKLFF.

The chain couples TRBV4-1 to TRBJ2-7; a possible D gene is TRBD2 (5 bases). This CDR3 region has 14 residues. The germline gives CDR1 MGHRA, CDR2 YSYEKL. Trimming stripped 0 bases from V and 2 bases from J, with 8 bases between. The CDR3 DNA is TGCGCCAGCAGCCAAGAACTAGACACCTACGAGCAGTACTTC. Protein: CASSQELDTYEQYF.

V is TRBV7-2 and J is TRBJ2-1, with D hard to call. The CDR3 extends over 14 amino acids. The germline gives CDR1 SGHTA, CDR2 FQGNSA. Trimming took 4 bases from V and 5 from J, leaving 12 bases between them. CDR3 bases: TGTGCCAGCAGCTCCTTGGTAGACGACAATGAGCAGTTCTTC. Its protein product is CASSSLVDDNEQFF.

The chain has TRBV9 and TRBJ2-1; tentatively, D is TRBD1 (5 bases). The CDR3 loop spans 14 amino acids. Trimming took 4 bases from V and 0 from J, leaving 8 bases between them. Germline V lookup: CDR1 SGDLS, CDR2 YYNGEE. The CDR3 spells CASSQGFSYNEQFF. CDR3 coding DNA: TGTGCCAGCAGCCAGGGTTTCTCCTACAATGAGCAGTTCTTC.

V usage is TRBV7-8 and J usage is TRBJ2-5; the D is unclear. Germline assignment: CDR1 SGHVS and CDR2 FQNEAQ. V lost 2 bases to trimming and J lost 3 bases, with 7 bases between them. The CDR3 runs to 13 residues. The CDR3 sequence: CASSLLRKETQYF. CDR3 sequence (DNA): TGTGCCAGCAGCTTACTCCGGAAAGAGACCCAGTACTTC.

The chain uses TRBV15 and TRBJ2-3; no clear D. Germline loops: CDR1 LNHNV, CDR2 YYDKDF (reference sequence). V was shortened by 5 bases and J by 4 bases, with 4 bases between the two germline ends. This CDR3 spans 11 amino acids. The CDR3 DNA reads as TGTGCCACCAGCCTCGCAGATACGCAGTATTTT. Residues: CATSLADTQYF.

On this clone: Other DNA sequences of this sample code for an identical CDR3. The V and J genes are TRBV30 and TRBJ1-1; 8 bases map to TRBD1. Trimming at V came to 3 bases and at J to 3 bases, leaving 3 bases not matched to a gene. Looked up from germline, CDR1 is GTSNPN and CDR2 is SVGIG (reference sequence). The CDR3 is 13 amino acids. The DNA for the CDR3 is TGTGCCTGGAGCGACAGGGGAGACACTGAAGCTTTCTTT. Residues: CAWSDRGDTEAFF.

This clone was recorded a few times. This chain links TRBV6-5 with TRBJ2-7, with 9 bases fitting TRBD1. CDR1 is MNHEY, CDR2 SVGAGI, per germline. The CDR3 sequence is 12 residues long. J gave up 6 bases and V 6 bases, and 3 bases lay outside the gene matches. The CDR3 loop is CASSLQGAEQYF. The CDR3 coding sequence is TGTGCCAGCAGCCTACAGGGGGCCGAGCAGTACTTC.

The genes are TRBV25-1 and TRBJ2-6, with D perhaps TRBD2 (5 bases). Trimming shortened V by 3 bases and J by 2 bases, and 5 bases separated the two germline ends. This CDR3 spans 14 amino acids. The germline V gene has CDR1 MGHDK and CDR2 SYGVNS. The CDR3 DNA follows: TGTGCCAGCAGTGACGGGGCTGGGGCCAACGTCCTGACTTTC. Amino acids: CASSDGAGANVLTF.

The CDR3 sequence: CASSGGTAGGYTF. Written as DNA, the CDR3 is TGTGCCAGCAGCGGGGGGACGGCGGGCGGCTACACCTTC. The chain has TRBV9 and TRBJ1-2; D is possibly TRBD1 (5 bases). The CDR3 is made up of 13 amino acids. The germline CDR1 and CDR2 sequences are SGDLS and YYNGEE. Between the trimmed V and J ends, which lost 3 bases and 8 bases, there was a span of 14 bases.

The genes are TRBV15 and TRBJ2-2; 8 nucleotides match TRBD1. CDR1 is LNHNV and CDR2 is YYDKDF in the germline V gene (reference sequence). Losses at the gene ends were 1 base for V and 5 bases for J; bases not matched to a gene: 6. CDR3 length: 16 residues. The CDR3 protein is CATSRVGTGRTGELFF. Written as DNA, the CDR3 is TGTGCCACCAGCAGAGTAGGGACAGGTCGGACCGGGGAGCTGTTTTTT.

The rearrangement joins TRBV19 to TRBJ1-1, with no clear D. Trimming took off 3 bases at V and 2 bases at J, with 10 bases between the two ends. The CDR3 covers 14 residues. The germline CDR1 and CDR2 sequences are LNHDA and SQIVND (reference sequence). The CDR3 loop is CASSMGAINTEAFF. The CDR3, as DNA: TGTGCCAGTAGTATGGGCGCTATCAACACTGAAGCTTTCTTT.

The chain is built from TRBV29-1 and TRBJ2-7; D possibly uses TRBD1 or TRBD2 (5 bases each). CDR1 and CDR2 (germline): SQVTM, ANQGSEA. The CDR3 covers 15 residues. The V end lost 6 bases, the J end lost 1 base, and 19 bases lay between the germline ends. CDR3 sequence: CSVRGTEPTSYEQYF. CDR3 sequence (DNA): TGCAGCGTAAGAGGGACGGAGCCGACTTCCTACGAGCAGTACTTC.